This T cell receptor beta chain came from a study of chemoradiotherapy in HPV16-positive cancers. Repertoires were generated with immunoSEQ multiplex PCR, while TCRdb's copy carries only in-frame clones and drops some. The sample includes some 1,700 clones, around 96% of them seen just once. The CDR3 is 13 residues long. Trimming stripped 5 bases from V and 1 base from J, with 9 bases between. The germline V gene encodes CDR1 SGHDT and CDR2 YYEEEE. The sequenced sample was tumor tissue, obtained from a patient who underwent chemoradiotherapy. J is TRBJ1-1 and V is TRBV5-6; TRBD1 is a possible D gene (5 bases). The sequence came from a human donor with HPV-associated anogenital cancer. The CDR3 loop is CASRWGRNTEAFF. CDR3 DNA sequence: TGTGCCAGCAGATGGGGGAGGAACACTGAAGCTTTCTTT.